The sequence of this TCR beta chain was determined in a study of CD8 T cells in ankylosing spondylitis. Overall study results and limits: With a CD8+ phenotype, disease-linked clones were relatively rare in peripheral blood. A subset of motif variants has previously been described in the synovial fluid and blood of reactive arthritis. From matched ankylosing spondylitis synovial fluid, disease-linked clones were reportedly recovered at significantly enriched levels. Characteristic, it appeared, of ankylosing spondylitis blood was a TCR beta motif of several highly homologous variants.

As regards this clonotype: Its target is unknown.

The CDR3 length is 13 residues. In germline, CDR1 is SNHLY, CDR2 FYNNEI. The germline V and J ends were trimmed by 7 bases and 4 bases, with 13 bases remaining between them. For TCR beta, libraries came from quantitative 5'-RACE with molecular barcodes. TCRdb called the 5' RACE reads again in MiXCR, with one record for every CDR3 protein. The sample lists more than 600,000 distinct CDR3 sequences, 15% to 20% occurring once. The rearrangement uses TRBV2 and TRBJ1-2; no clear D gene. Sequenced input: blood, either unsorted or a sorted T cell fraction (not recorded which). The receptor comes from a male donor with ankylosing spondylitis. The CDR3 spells CASNFRQGYGYTF. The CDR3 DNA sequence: TGTGCCAGCAATTTTAGGCAAGGCTATGGCTACACCTTC.